These 14 T cell receptor beta chains were all obtained from the same sample, sequenced in a study of cytomegalovirus exposure and HLA in healthy donors. PCR used 60 Vbeta primers and 13 Jbeta primers. The data were produced by immunoSEQ multiplex PCR, yet TCRdb's version contains in-frame clones alone and is incomplete. In the table there are approximately 88,000 clones, roughly 72% of which are singletons. The source material was PBMCs. The receptors come from a man aged 25 to 40 in good health and CMV-seropositive.

V gene TRBV28 combines with J gene TRBJ2-3; D remains unclear. CDR1 is MDHEN and CDR2 is SYDVKM in the germline V gene. V lost 2 bases, J lost 2 bases, and 8 bases lay in between. This CDR3 region has 14 residues. The CDR3 nucleotides are TGTGCCAGCAGTTTAAACTCGCCCACAGATACGCAGTATTTT. Translating gives CASSLNSPTDTQYF.

CDR3 protein: CASSPFGGANYYGYTF. The CDR3 nucleotides read TGTGCCAGCAGTCCCTTCGGGGGGGCGAATTATTATGGCTACACCTTC. The chain links TRBV6-6 to TRBJ1-2; TRBD1 might be the D (6 bases). Germline V gene sequence: CDR1 MNHNY, CDR2 SVGAGI (reference sequence). The CDR3 runs 16 residues. Trimming took 5 bases from V and 5 from J, leaving 21 bases between them.

The CDR3 DNA follows: TGTGCCAGCAGCGCCGGGACACCCAATGAAAAACTGTTTTTT. This gives the protein CASSAGTPNEKLFF. V and J are TRBV9 and TRBJ1-4, with D perhaps TRBD1 (6 bases). The CDR3 runs to 14 residues. Deletions cut 3 bases from V and 5 bases from J, with 11 bases between. Germline lookup yields CDR1 SGDLS and CDR2 YYNGEE.

The chain's CDR3 is CAISEMTGLGADTQYF. In DNA, the CDR3 is TGTGCCATCAGTGAGATGACAGGGCTTGGGGCAGATACGCAGTATTTT. The gene calls are TRBV10-3 and TRBJ2-3; 7 bases align to TRBD1. The junction had 9 bases not matched to a gene; V was cut back by 2 bases and J by 4 bases. The CDR3 is made up of 16 amino acids. Germline CDR1 and CDR2: ENHRY and SYGVKD.

The chain combines TRBV7-2 with TRBJ2-7, with D unresolved. This CDR3 is built from 12 residues. Between the trimmed V and J ends, which lost 6 bases and 4 bases, there was a span of 10 bases. Germline V gene lookup returns CDR1 SGHTA and CDR2 FQGNSA. CDR3 DNA: TGTGCCAGCAGAGTTGGCCCTTACGAGCAGTACTTC. It specifies CASRVGPYEQYF.

J is TRBJ2-5 and V is TRBV5-1; 8 bases match TRBD2. The junction had 1 base not matched to a gene; V was cut back by 0 bases and J by 0 bases. The CDR3 spans 15 residues. Germline CDR1 reads SGHRS; CDR2 reads YFSETQ. The CDR3 region is CASSLGRGDQETQYF. For the CDR3, the DNA is TGCGCCAGCAGCTTGGGGCGGGGGGACCAAGAGACCCAGTACTTC.

The rearrangement links TRBV7-9 to TRBJ2-5, with 8 nucleotides matching TRBD2. The DNA end lines up better with TRBJ2-7; the J call may be wrong. Germline loops: CDR1 SEHNR, CDR2 FQNEAQ (reference sequence). This CDR3 is 14 amino acids long. The CDR3 DNA sequence: TGTGCCAGCAGCTTCACAGCGGGAGAGGCCGAGCAGTACTTC. It is translated as CASSFTAGEAEQYF.

CDR3: CASMANRETQYF. The CDR3 DNA is TGTGCCAGCATGGCCAACAGAGAGACCCAGTACTTC. J is TRBJ2-5 and V is TRBV2; no clear D gene. Trimming shortened V by 7 bases and J by 4 bases, and 10 bases separated the two germline ends. Germline V gene lookup returns CDR1 SNHLY and CDR2 FYNNEI. The CDR3 has 12 amino acids.

The chain employs TRBV5-8 and TRBJ1-5; no firm D call. The CDR3 contains 11 residues. The germline V gene encodes CDR1 SGHTS and CDR2 YDEGEE. Trimming took off 0 bases at V and 9 bases at J, with 4 bases between the two ends. CDR3: CASSLARPQHF. Here the CDR3 DNA reads TGTGCCAGCAGCTTGGCCAGGCCCCAGCATTTT.

The chain links TRBV10-3 to TRBJ2-7, with 8 bases aligning to TRBD1. CDR3 length: 15 residues. The junction had 8 bases not matched to a gene; V was cut back by 2 bases and J by 5 bases. In germline, CDR1 is ENHRY, CDR2 SYGVKD. As DNA, the CDR3 is TGTGCCATCAGTGAGGCTGGACAGGGTAGTCACGAGCAGTACGTC. It codes for CAISEAGQGSHEQYV.

The chain recombines TRBV5-1 with TRBJ1-2; TRBD1 aligns across 11 bases. CDR1 SGHRS and CDR2 YFSETQ come from the germline V gene. Trimming removed 5 bases from V and 1 base from J; junction bases left unmatched: 4. The CDR3 extends over 15 amino acids. The CDR3 bases are TGCGCCAGCAGGGGACAGGGGGAGTTTAACTATGGCTACACCTTC. As protein: CASRGQGEFNYGYTF. Together with reference TRBV5-1 and TRBJ1-2, the CDR3 gives the full variable domain: KAGVTQTPRYLIKTRGQQVTLSCSPISGHRSVSWYQQTPGQGLQFLFEYFSETQRNKGNFPGRFSGRQFSNSRSEMNVSTLELGDSALYLCASRGQGEFNYGYTFGSGTRLTVV.

The chain links TRBV4-2 to TRBJ2-3; tentatively, D is TRBD1 (5 bases). This CDR3 has 16 amino acids. Trimming took off 2 bases at V and 3 bases at J, with 15 bases between the two ends. Germline CDR1 is LGHNA and CDR2 is YNFKEQ. The DNA for the CDR3 is TGTGCCAGCAGCCAATCTGGACAAAACCCTACAGATACGCAGTATTTT. Amino acids: CASSQSGQNPTDTQYF.

As for this clone: A junction boundary mismatches the germline segment, possibly from a read error. This chain uses TRBV7-9 with TRBJ2-7, with D maybe TRBD2 (6 bases). In germline, CDR1 is SEHNR, CDR2 FQNEAQ (reference sequence). The CDR3 extends over 16 amino acids. Written as DNA, the CDR3 is TGTTCCAGCACCGACCCGGGGTCCGCGGGGTCGTACGAGCAGTACTTC. Protein: CSSTDPGSAGSYEQYF.

The chain combines TRBV7-6 with TRBJ2-2; 8 nucleotides line up with TRBD1. The V gene's germline CDR1 is SGHVS and CDR2 FNYEAQ. The ends lost 1 base at V and 6 bases at J; junction bases unmatched: 7. The CDR3 contains 16 residues. In DNA form, the CDR3 reads TGTGCCAGCAGCTTAGTGCAGGGGGCGCTTCCCGGGGAGCTGTTTTTT. As protein: CASSLVQGALPGELFF.